Shown below are 3 T cell receptor beta chains from a single sample sequenced in a study of T cell responses to AZD1222 COVID-19 vaccine. Generated by immunoSEQ multiplex PCR, the TCRdb table keeps only in-frame clones and is missing some. Here the sample spans some 100,000 clones, around nine tenths being singletons. This sample comprised peripheral blood, obtained on day 0 of AZD1222 vaccination. The receptors shown here come from an adult in good health.

V is TRBV3-1 (or the pseudogene TRBV3-2) and J is TRBJ2-3; D not certain. CDR3 size: 17 residues. Trimming shortened V by 0 bases and J by 2 bases, and 15 bases separated the two germline ends. CDR1 and CDR2 from the germline V gene are LGHDT and YNNKEL (reference sequence). The CDR3: CASSQECRSGPTDTQYF. The CDR3 nucleotides are TGTGCCAGCAGCCAAGAGTGCAGATCGGGCCCCACAGATACGCAGTATTTT.

The rearrangement joins TRBV6-6 to TRBJ1-3; D unclear. Germline V gene data show CDR1 as MNHNY and CDR2 as SVGAGI (reference sequence). The CDR3 totals 13 residues. The V end was cut by 5 bases, the J end by 3 bases, with 8 bases between. Written as DNA, the CDR3 is TGTGCCAGCAGTGCTACGGATGGAAACACCATATATTTT. It encodes CASSATDGNTIYF.

V is TRBV29-1 and J is TRBJ1-1; 7 bases fit TRBD1. The CDR3 consists of 12 residues. Germline assignment: CDR1 SQVTM and CDR2 ANQGSEA. Unmatched junction bases numbered 5, after V lost 7 bases and J lost 3 bases. CDR3 in amino acids: CSAGTVDTEAFF. The CDR3 DNA follows: TGCAGCGCCGGGACAGTGGACACTGAAGCTTTCTTT.